This TCR beta chain was retrieved from a study of blood T cell repertoires in COVID-19. Study context: The United States, Italy and Spain supplied acute and convalescent COVID-19 samples. Sources were T cells, B-cell-depleted T cells, or PBMCs; the material itself was cDNA or gDNA.

In Seattle, patients joined the study during active infection and were tracked longitudinally. The CDR3 covers 14 residues. Per the germline V gene, CDR1 is MDHEN and CDR2 is SYDVKM. Trimming removed 2 bases from V and 0 bases from J, with 8 bases in between. This clone has a single count. Original handling: Amplification from reference gene primers served as the basis for estimated nucleated cell counts. Clones were sequenced by immunoSEQ multiplex PCR, and TCRdb holds only the in-frame ones, with some missing. That table gives V, J and clone size, and the DNA gave D and trimming. This table has some 290,000 clones, 75% to 90% appearing once.

The sequence was obtained from a woman aged 30 to 39 with COVID-19, enrolled during active disease. This rearrangement joins TRBV28 to TRBJ2-7, with D tentatively TRBD2 (6 bases). The material sequenced was peripheral blood. The CDR3 reads CASSLGGDSYEQYF. DNA of the CDR3: TGTGCCAGCAGTTTAGGAGGGGACTCCTACGAGCAGTACTTC.